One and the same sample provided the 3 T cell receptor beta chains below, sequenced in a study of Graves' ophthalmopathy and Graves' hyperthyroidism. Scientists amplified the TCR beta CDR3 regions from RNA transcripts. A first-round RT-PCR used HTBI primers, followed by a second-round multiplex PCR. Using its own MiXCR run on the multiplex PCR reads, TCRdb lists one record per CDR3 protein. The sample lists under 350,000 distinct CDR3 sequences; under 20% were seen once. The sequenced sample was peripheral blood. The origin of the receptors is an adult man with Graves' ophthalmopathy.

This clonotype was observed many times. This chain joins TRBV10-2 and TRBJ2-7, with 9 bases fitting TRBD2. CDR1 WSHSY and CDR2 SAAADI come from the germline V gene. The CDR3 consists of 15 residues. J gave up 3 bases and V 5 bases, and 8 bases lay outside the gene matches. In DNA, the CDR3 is TGCGCCAGCAGTCGCCCAGCGGGAGGATTCTACGAGCAGTACTTC. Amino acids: CASSRPAGGFYEQYF.

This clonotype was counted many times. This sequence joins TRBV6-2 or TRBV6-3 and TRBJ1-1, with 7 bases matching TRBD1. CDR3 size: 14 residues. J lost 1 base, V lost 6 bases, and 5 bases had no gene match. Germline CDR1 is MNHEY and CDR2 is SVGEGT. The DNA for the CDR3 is TGTGCCAGCAGCGGAAGGACAGGGAACACTGAAGCTTTCTTT. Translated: CASSGRTGNTEAFF.

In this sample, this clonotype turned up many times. CDR3 nucleotides: TGTGCCAGCAGTCGAGACAGGGCAAGAATGAACACTGAAGCTTTCTTT. Protein sequence: CASSRDRARMNTEAFF. The rearrangement uses TRBV28 and TRBJ1-1; TRBD1 matches at 7 bases. CDR1 is MDHEN, CDR2 SYDVKM, per germline. The junction had 9 bases not matched to a gene; V was cut back by 5 bases and J by 0 bases. This CDR3 contains 16 residues.